The 12 T cell receptor beta chains below were found in one sample sequenced in a study of CD8 T cells in ankylosing spondylitis. TCRdb passed the 5' RACE reads through MiXCR, listing each CDR3 protein once. The sample contains approximately 340,000 distinct CDR3 sequences, roughly 14% of which appear only once. The sequenced sample was blood, either unsorted or a sorted T cell fraction (not recorded which). The receptors originated from a male donor with ankylosing spondylitis or in good health (not recorded which).

This clonotype was counted ten times or more. This chain links TRBV4-2 with TRBJ1-1, with 7 bases identical to TRBD1. There are 14 residues in the CDR3. Germline CDR1 and CDR2: LGHNA and YNFKEQ. The junction had 1 base not matched to a gene; V was cut back by 0 bases and J by 3 bases. The CDR3 reads CASSQDDRDTEAFF. Written as DNA, the CDR3 is TGTGCCAGCAGCCAAGATGACAGGGACACTGAAGCTTTCTTT.

This clonotype was counted once. The V call is TRBV19, the J call TRBJ2-7; the match to TRBD2 covers 11 bases. CDR3 size: 13 residues. V lost 7 bases, J lost 7 bases, and 6 bases stayed unmatched. Germline V CDR1 and CDR2: LNHDA, SQIVND (reference sequence). The CDR3 spells CASKLAGVGEQYF. As DNA, the CDR3 is TGTGCCAGTAAACTAGCGGGAGTGGGAGAGCAGTACTTC.

At least ten counts were recorded for this clonotype. The chain carries TRBV12-3 or TRBV12-4 and TRBJ2-1; D is unresolved. This CDR3 contains 13 residues. The germline V and J ends were trimmed by 4 bases and 4 bases, with 8 bases remaining between them. In DNA form, the CDR3 reads TGTGCCAGCAGTTCGCCCGAGTACAATGAGCAGTTCTTC. Translating gives CASSSPEYNEQFF.

The rearrangement uses TRBV30 and TRBJ2-7, with a tentative D call TRBD2 (5 bases). V gave up 0 bases and J gave up 6 bases, with 12 bases separating them. This CDR3 comprises 13 residues. CDR1 GTSNPN and CDR2 SVGIG come from the germline V gene (reference sequence). The CDR3 region is CAWSVQLESEQYF. The DNA of the CDR3 is TGTGCCTGGAGTGTACAACTAGAGAGCGAGCAGTACTTC.

This chain uses TRBV9 with TRBJ2-5, with 7 bases aligning to TRBD1. J gave up 2 bases and V 0 bases, and 1 base lay outside the gene matches. CDR1 is SGDLS, CDR2 YYNGEE, per germline. This CDR3 is 14 amino acids long. The CDR3 is CASSVGRGQETQYF. In nucleotides, the CDR3 is TGTGCCAGCAGCGTAGGCAGGGGGCAAGAGACCCAGTACTTC.

This clonotype was observed a few times. The rearrangement links TRBV11-2 to TRBJ2-5; D is uncertain. Germline V gene lookup returns CDR1 SGHAT and CDR2 FQNNGV. The CDR3 extends over 15 amino acids. Deletions cut 5 bases from V and 2 bases from J, with 15 bases between. The CDR3 coding sequence is TGTGCCAGCAGCCCCGATAAGTGGGGTCAAGAGACCCAGTACTTC. Translated: CASSPDKWGQETQYF. Combining the CDR3 with reference TRBV11-2 and TRBJ2-5 gives the whole variable domain EAGVAQSPRYKIIEKRQSVAFWCNPISGHATLYWYQQILGQGPKLLIQFQNNGVVDDSQLPKDRFSAERLKGVDSTLKIQPAKLEDSAVYLCASSPDKWGQETQYFGPGTRLLVL.

This clonotype was observed a handful of times. The J gene is TRBJ2-7, the V gene TRBV6-5, with no clear D. The V end lost 7 bases, the J end lost 4 bases, and 8 bases lay between the germline ends. CDR1 and CDR2 from the germline V gene are MNHEY and SVGAGI. The CDR3 is 11 amino acids. CDR3 DNA sequence: TGTGCCAGCACGGACGGATACGAGCAGTACTTC. Translating it yields CASTDGYEQYF.

In this sample, this clonotype turned up a few times. The J gene is TRBJ2-1, the V gene TRBV7-6; 11 nucleotides match TRBD2. Germline CDR1 is SGHVS and CDR2 is FNYEAQ. The V gene end was trimmed by 5 bases and the J gene end by 6 bases; junction bases not matched to a gene: 6. CDR3 size: 15 residues. The CDR3 DNA is TGTGCCAGCAGCCCCTCCGGGACTAGCGGCAATGAGCAGTTCTTC. Translating gives CASSPSGTSGNEQFF. The variable domain in full, with the rest retrieved from reference TRBV7-6 and TRBJ2-1, is GAGVSQSPRYKVTKRGQDVALRCDPISGHVSLYWYRQALGQGPEFLTYFNYEAQQDKSGLPNDRFSAERPEGSISTLTIQRTEQRDSAMYRCASSPSGTSGNEQFFGPGTRLTVL.

This clonotype has only a few counts. The gene calls are TRBV12-3 or TRBV12-4 and TRBJ1-2, with D possibly TRBD1 on 6 matching bases. The CDR3 runs to 15 residues. Between the trimmed V and J ends, which lost 6 bases and 4 bases, there was a span of 18 bases. CDR3 sequence (DNA): TGTGCCAGCAGCCCCCACTGGGGAGGGGGCTATGGCTACACCTTC. This encodes CASSPHWGGGYGYTF.

The chain is built from TRBV20-1 and TRBJ2-1, with D uncertain. In germline, CDR1 is DFQATT, CDR2 SNEGSKA (reference sequence). V lost 7 bases, J lost 0 bases, and 10 bases lay in between. This CDR3 spans 13 amino acids. The CDR3 nucleotides are TGCAGTGTACAGAGAAGCTCCTACAATGAGCAGTTCTTC. Translated: CSVQRSSYNEQFF.

The V gene is TRBV29-1, the J gene TRBJ2-1, with 10 nucleotides matching TRBD2. V was pared by 8 bases and J by 0 bases, with 7 bases of the junction left unmatched. CDR3 length: 15 amino acids. Germline V gene sequence: CDR1 SQVTM, CDR2 ANQGSEA. CDR3 in DNA: TGCAGCTCTGGGCCTAGCGGGAGCTCCTACAATGAGCAGTTCTTC. This sequence encodes CSSGPSGSSYNEQFF.

This clonotype was counted only a few times. This chain connects TRBV7-8 to TRBJ2-1; 12 nucleotides align to TRBD2. Losses at the gene ends were 5 bases for V and 3 bases for J; bases not matched to a gene: 11. The CDR3 is made up of 18 amino acids. Per germline, CDR1 SGHVS and CDR2 FQNEAQ. CDR3: CASSPPYRLAGVYNEQFF. CDR3 nucleotides: TGTGCCAGCAGCCCGCCCTACCGACTAGCGGGAGTCTACAATGAGCAGTTCTTC. Full variable domain (missing parts from reference TRBV7-8 and TRBJ2-1): GAGVSQSPRYKVAKRGQDVALRCDPISGHVSLFWYQQALGQGPEFLTYFQNEAQLDKSGLPSDRFFAERPEGSVSTLKIQRTQQEDSAVYLCASSPPYRLAGVYNEQFFGPGTRLTVL.